This T cell receptor beta chain was identified during a study of beta chain features in type 1 diabetes. The isolated RNA, all of it, was reverse transcribed, so expressed TCRB transcripts were what got sequenced. Data came from immunoSEQ multiplex PCR; TCRdb stores just in-frame clones and leaves some out. The table has about 230,000 clones, 16% seen once. This CDR3 has 13 residues. The germline V gene encodes CDR1 SGHDT and CDR2 YYEEEE. Trimming shortened V by 0 bases and J by 7 bases, and 7 bases separated the two germline ends. With regard to this clone: Its antigen is unidentified.

Points from the study as a whole: Type 1 diabetes patients had TCRB CDR3s that were shorter (moderately but significantly so) in all four CD4+ subsets.

The gene calls are TRBV5-6 and TRBJ1-4; tentative D call: TRBD1 (5 bases). The TCR was taken from a man in his thirties or forties with type 1 diabetes. Sequencing was done on a sample of naive CD4+ T cells from blood. CDR3: CASSLGQLEKLFF. CDR3 coding DNA: TGTGCCAGCAGCTTGGGACAGCTTGAAAAACTGTTTTTT.